This TCR beta chain was documented in a study of T cells in Graves' hyperthyroidism and ophthalmopathy. Amplification targeted TCR beta CDR3 regions from RNA transcripts. During a first-round RT-PCR of the TCR CDR3, the HTBI primer set was used. Each CDR3 protein gets one entry after TCRdb re-called the multiplex PCR reads with MiXCR. The table has about 640,000 distinct CDR3 sequences, around 21% seen once; the top ten hold under 35%. CDR3 length equals 16 residues. With V trimmed by 3 bases and J by 5 bases, 9 bases remained unmatched. Germline CDR1 reads KGHSH; CDR2 reads LQKENI. Patients showing uncontrolled infection, other autoimmune disease, pregnancy or lactation were ineligible. General observations from the study: Ophthalmopathy was distinguished from stable hyperthyroidism by 13 V-J signatures.

This clonotype showed up many times. Its target is unknown. This receptor was identified in a man younger than 45 with Graves' ophthalmopathy. The specimen sequenced was blood. The J gene is TRBJ2-5, the V gene TRBV18, with TRBD1 identical over 10 bases. CDR3 protein: CASSPSGQGLAETQYF. CDR3 nucleotide sequence: TGTGCCAGCTCACCCTCGGGACAGGGGCTGGCGGAGACCCAGTACTTC.